Detailed here is one T cell receptor (beta chain). Its antigen is as yet unknown. Read coverage stops 3 residues before the CDR3 terminus; the germline J gene supplies the remainder. This entry is derived from a study of T cells in women clearing cervical HPV infection. Turning to the study itself: Case blood was drawn a median roughly 150 days after lesion detection. Whole-study findings and limits: TRBV6-7 abundance was lower in cases than controls (around 0.1% versus 0.15%). Timing of associations relative to infection is unclear; T-cell subsets were not isolated.

The repertoire was sequenced with immunoSEQ multiplex PCR; TCRdb's copy has only in-frame clones and lacks some. Its clone listing holds 30,000 or so clones. All donors had a single incident cervical HPV16 infection, not prevalent. The trim removed 3 bases at V and 6 bases at J, leaving 5 bases unmatched. The CDR3 is made up of 13 amino acids. CDR1 is MGHRA and CDR2 is YSYEKL in the germline V gene. Input material: blood buffy coat. This chain uses TRBV4-1 with TRBJ2-7; TRBD2 matches at 7 bases. This TCR came from a woman aged 18 to 75 with a cervical HPV16 infection that either progressed to CIN3+ or cleared (not recorded which). The CDR3: CASSHTAGTEQYF. CDR3 DNA (partial): TGCGCCAGCAGCCACACAGCGGGAACCGAG.